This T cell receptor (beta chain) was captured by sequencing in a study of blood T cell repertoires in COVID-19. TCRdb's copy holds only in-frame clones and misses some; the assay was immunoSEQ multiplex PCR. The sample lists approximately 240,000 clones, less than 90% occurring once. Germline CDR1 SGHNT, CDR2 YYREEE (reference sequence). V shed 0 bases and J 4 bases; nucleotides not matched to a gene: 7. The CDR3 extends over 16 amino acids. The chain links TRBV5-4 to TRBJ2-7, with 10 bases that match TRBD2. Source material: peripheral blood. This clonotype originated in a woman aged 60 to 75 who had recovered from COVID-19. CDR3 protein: CASSLASASGGYEQYF. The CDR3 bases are TGTGCCAGCAGCTTGGCCTCGGCTAGCGGGGGTTACGAGCAGTACTTC.